The next 10 T cell receptor beta chains were all read from a single sample in a study of shared clonotypes between healthy human individuals. The table came from immunoSEQ multiplex PCR; TCRdb's copy has only in-frame clones and leaves some out. This table holds 730,000 or so clones, 60% to 80% found once. The sample consisted of memory CD4+ T cells sorted from blood. Subset: CD45RA-negative fraction. These receptors were taken from a woman under 40 in good health.

CDR3 residues: CASSLEENEQYF. For the CDR3, the DNA is TGTGCCAGCAGCTTGGAAGAAAACGAGCAGTACTTC. The chain recombines TRBV5-4 with TRBJ2-7; D gene ambiguous. Germline CDR1 SGHNT, CDR2 YYREEE (reference sequence). This CDR3 comprises 12 residues. Between the trimmed V and J ends, which lost 0 bases and 5 bases, there was a span of 6 bases.

This clone appeared a few times. The chain joins TRBV5-6 to TRBJ2-3; 8 bases map to TRBD2. V was pared by 2 bases and J by 4 bases, with 6 bases of the junction left unmatched. CDR1 is SGHDT and CDR2 is YYEEEE in the germline V gene. The CDR3 loop spans 15 amino acids. CDR3 sequence reads: CASSLLAVHADTQYF. As DNA, the CDR3 is TGTGCCAGCAGCTTACTAGCGGTTCATGCAGATACGCAGTATTTT.

In its sample, this clone was seen a few times. Additional DNA sequences in this sample encode the identical CDR3. The rearrangement joins TRBV28 to TRBJ2-3; 10 positions agree with TRBD2. The germline gives CDR1 MDHEN, CDR2 SYDVKM. V lost 4 bases to trimming and J lost 2 bases; unmatched junction nucleotides: 6. This CDR3 has 16 residues. The CDR3 sequence is CASSSLAGVPTDTQYF. The CDR3 region has the DNA TGTGCCAGCAGTTCCCTAGCGGGGGTTCCCACAGATACGCAGTATTTT.

The chain carries TRBV5-4 and TRBJ2-5; 13 bases agree with TRBD2. The V gene's germline CDR1 is SGHNT and CDR2 YYREEE (reference sequence). This CDR3 contains 17 residues. V lost 3 bases to trimming and J lost 5 bases; unmatched junction nucleotides: 10. The CDR3 region is CASSSAGTSGTVETQYF. In DNA, the CDR3 is TGTGCCAGCAGCTCCGCCGGGACTAGCGGGACCGTCGAGACCCAGTACTTC. The entire variable domain, with the rest obtained from reference TRBV5-4 and TRBJ2-5, is as follows: ETGVTQSPTHLIKTRGQQVTLRCSSQSGHNTVSWYQQALGQGPQFIFQYYREEENGRGNFPPRFSGLQFPNYSSELNVNALELDDSALYLCASSSAGTSGTVETQYFGPGTRLLVL.

CDR3 coding DNA: TGCGCCAGCAGCTTCACGCCAGCCGGGACTAGCGGGATTAATGAGCAGTTCTTC. It translates to CASSFTPAGTSGINEQFF. The chain is built from TRBV5-1 and TRBJ2-1; TRBD2 matches 13 bases. The CDR3 sequence is 18 residues long. The J segment lost 7 bases and the V segment lost 2 bases, leaving 12 bases of the junction unmatched. CDR1 is SGHRS, CDR2 YFSETQ, per germline.

The gene calls are TRBV29-1 and TRBJ2-7, with D perhaps matching TRBD1 (6 bases). This CDR3 comprises 13 residues. Per the germline V gene, CDR1 is SQVTM and CDR2 is ANQGSEA. Between the trimmed V and J ends, which lost 6 bases and 7 bases, there was a span of 19 bases. This CDR3 reads CSVTRDTAEEQYF. CDR3 sequence (DNA): TGCAGCGTCACCCGGGACACGGCGGAAGAGCAGTACTTC.

V is TRBV18 and J is TRBJ1-1; D is unresolved. The CDR3 spans 11 residues. V lost 4 bases to trimming and J lost 8 bases, with 8 bases between them. Germline loops: CDR1 KGHSH, CDR2 LQKENI. Here the CDR3 reads CASSLELEAFF. The DNA for the CDR3 is TGTGCCAGCTCACTCGAGTTAGAAGCTTTCTTT.

This chain joins TRBV7-9 and TRBJ2-2, with a weak D call TRBD1 (6 bases). Germline V gene sequence: CDR1 SEHNR, CDR2 FQNEAQ (reference sequence). The V and J ends lost 4 bases and 5 bases respectively, with 11 bases between them. The CDR3 contains 14 residues. The CDR3 loop is CASSSVTGTGELFF. CDR3 nucleotide sequence: TGTGCCAGCAGCTCTGTAACAGGGACCGGGGAGCTGTTTTTT. The full variable domain, its missing parts supplied by reference TRBV7-9 and TRBJ2-2, is DTGVSQNPRHKITKRGQNVTFRCDPISEHNRLYWYRQTLGQGPEFLTYFQNEAQLEKSRLLSDRFSAERPKGSFSTLEIQRTEQGDSAMYLCASSSVTGTGELFFGEGSRLTVL.

In the case of this clone: Other DNA sequences from this sample encode an identical CDR3 as well. The gene calls are TRBV27 and TRBJ2-1, with D tentatively TRBD2 (6 bases). The V end was cut by 3 bases, the J end by 3 bases, with 12 bases between. The CDR3 is made up of 15 amino acids. Germline assignment: CDR1 MNHEY and CDR2 SMNVEV (reference sequence). CDR3 amino acids: CASSFSSGYYNEQFF. In DNA, the CDR3 is TGTGCCAGCAGTTTTTCCAGCGGGTACTACAATGAGCAGTTCTTC.

The rearrangement uses TRBV2 and TRBJ2-5, with TRBD2 identical over 11 bases. Germline-derived CDR1 and CDR2 are SNHLY and FYNNEI. This CDR3 has 14 residues. V lost 6 bases and J lost 4; bases outside the gene matches: 4. As DNA, the CDR3 is TGTGCCAGCAGACCGGGACTAGCGGCAGAGACCCAGTACTTC. Translation: CASRPGLAAETQYF.